These T cell receptor beta chains were read from a single sample in a study of T cells in localized non-small cell lung cancer. Only in-frame clones appear in the TCRdb table, and some are missing; sequencing was by immunoSEQ multiplex PCR. The data show about 12,000 clones, approximately 82% seen once. The input for sequencing was peripheral blood, taken before any cancer treatment. Receptors originate from a male donor at least 60 years old with stage I lung adenocarcinoma. The conserved cysteine and the conserved F or W are not part of the CDR3 here. A D gene is named only where the DNA matches it firmly.

d_gene | j_gene | v_gene | CDR3aa
NA | TRBJ2-1 | TRBV7-9 | ASSFGGFYNEQF
NA | TRBJ2-3 | TRBV11-3 | ASSLQGPTDTQY
TRBD1 | TRBJ2-6 | TRBV18 | ASSVDRAGANVLT
TRBD1 | TRBJ2-6 | TRBV7-9 | ASSPGQAHSGANVLT
TRBD1 | TRBJ1-1 | TRBV18 | ASSPGTGNEAF
TRBD2 | TRBJ2-3 | TRBV27 | ASGTSGSWSDTQY
NA | TRBJ2-1 | TRBV7-3 | ASSLGFGSWF
NA | TRBJ2-6 | TRBV28 | ASSSGGGANVLT
NA | TRBJ2-3 | TRBV11-2 | ASSFSPTDTQY
TRBD2 | TRBJ2-1 | TRBV6-6 | ASSHQTSRNEQF
TRBD1 | TRBJ1-2 | TRBV7-7 | ASNDGTVFFGYT